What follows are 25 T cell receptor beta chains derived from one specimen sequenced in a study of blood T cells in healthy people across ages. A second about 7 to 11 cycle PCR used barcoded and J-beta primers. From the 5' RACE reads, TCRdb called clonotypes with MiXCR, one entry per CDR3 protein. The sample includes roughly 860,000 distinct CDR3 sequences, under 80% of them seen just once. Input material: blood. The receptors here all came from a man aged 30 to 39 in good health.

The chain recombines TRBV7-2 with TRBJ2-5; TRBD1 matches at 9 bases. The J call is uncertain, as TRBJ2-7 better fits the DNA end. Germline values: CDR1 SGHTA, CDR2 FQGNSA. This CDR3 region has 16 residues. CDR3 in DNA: TGTGCCAGCAGCTCAATCCTGGGACAGGGATACTACGAGCAGTACTTC. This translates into CASSSILGQGYYEQYF.

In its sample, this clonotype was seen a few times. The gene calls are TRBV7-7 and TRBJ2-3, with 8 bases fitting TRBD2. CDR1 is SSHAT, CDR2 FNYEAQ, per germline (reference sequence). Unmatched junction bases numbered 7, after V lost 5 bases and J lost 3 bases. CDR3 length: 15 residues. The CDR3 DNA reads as TGTGCCAGCAGCCCCGGACTAGCTCGGACAGATACGCAGTATTTT. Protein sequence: CASSPGLARTDTQYF.

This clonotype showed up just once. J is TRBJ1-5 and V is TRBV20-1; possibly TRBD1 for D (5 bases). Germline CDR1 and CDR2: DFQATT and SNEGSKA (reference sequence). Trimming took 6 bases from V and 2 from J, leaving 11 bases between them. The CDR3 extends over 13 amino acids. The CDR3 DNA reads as TGCAGTGCATCTACAGGACGCAATCAGCCCCAGCATTTT. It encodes CSASTGRNQPQHF.

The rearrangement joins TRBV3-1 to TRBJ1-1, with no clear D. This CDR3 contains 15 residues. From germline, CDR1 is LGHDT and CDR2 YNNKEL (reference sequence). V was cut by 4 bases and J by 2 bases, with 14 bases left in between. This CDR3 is CASSREGSANTEAFF. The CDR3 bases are TGTGCCAGCAGCCGAGAAGGGTCAGCCAACACTGAAGCTTTCTTT.

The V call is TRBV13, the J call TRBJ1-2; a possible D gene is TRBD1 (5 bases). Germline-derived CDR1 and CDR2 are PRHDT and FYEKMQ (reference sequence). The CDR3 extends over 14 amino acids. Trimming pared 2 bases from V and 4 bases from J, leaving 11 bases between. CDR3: CASSLRGGFYGYTF. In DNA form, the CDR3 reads TGTGCCAGCAGCTTACGGGGCGGGTTCTATGGCTACACCTTC.

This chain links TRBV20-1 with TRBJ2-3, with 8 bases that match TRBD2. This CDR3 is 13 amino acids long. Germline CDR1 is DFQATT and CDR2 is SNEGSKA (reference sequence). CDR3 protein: CSGGASGTDTQYF. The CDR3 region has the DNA TGCAGCGGGGGGGCGAGTGGAACAGATACGCAGTATTTT.

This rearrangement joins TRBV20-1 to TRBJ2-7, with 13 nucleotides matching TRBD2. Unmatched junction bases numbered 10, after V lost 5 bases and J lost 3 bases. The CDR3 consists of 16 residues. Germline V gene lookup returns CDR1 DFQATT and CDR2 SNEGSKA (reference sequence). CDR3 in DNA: TGCAGTGCTCCTTCGCGGACTAGCGGGGGCATCTACGAGCAGTACTTC. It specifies CSAPSRTSGGIYEQYF.

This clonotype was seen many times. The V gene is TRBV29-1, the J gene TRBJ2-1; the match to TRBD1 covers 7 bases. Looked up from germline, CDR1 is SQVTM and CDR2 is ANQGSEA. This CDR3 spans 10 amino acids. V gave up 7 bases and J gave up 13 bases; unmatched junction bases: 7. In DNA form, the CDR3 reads TGCAGCGGAGACAGGGATCCACAGTTCTTC. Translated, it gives CSGDRDPQFF.

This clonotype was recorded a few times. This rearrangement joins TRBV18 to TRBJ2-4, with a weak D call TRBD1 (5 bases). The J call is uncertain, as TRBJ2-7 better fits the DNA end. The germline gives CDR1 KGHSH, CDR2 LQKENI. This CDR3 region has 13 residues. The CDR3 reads CASSPQTDYEQYF. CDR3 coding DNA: TGTGCCAGCTCACCACAGACAGACTACGAGCAGTACTTC.

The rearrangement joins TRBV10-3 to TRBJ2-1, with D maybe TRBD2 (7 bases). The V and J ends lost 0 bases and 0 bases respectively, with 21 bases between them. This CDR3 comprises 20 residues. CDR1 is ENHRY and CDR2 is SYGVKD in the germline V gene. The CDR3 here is CAISESSFTGGGGSYNEQFF. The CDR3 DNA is TGTGCCATCAGTGAGTCGAGTTTTACCGGAGGGGGGGGCTCCTACAATGAGCAGTTCTTC.

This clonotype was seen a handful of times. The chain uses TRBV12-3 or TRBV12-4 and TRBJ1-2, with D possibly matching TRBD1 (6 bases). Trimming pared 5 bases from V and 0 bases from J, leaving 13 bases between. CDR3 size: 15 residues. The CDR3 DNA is TGTGCCAGCAGTCCAACGGACAGTCCTAACTATGGCTACACCTTC. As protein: CASSPTDSPNYGYTF.

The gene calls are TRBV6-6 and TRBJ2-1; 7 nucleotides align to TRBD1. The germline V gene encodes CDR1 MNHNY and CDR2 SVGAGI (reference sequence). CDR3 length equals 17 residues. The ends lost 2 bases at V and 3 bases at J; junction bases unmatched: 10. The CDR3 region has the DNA TGTGCCAGCAGTTACGGCCCGGCAGGGGGTAACTACAATGAGCAGTTCTTC. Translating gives CASSYGPAGGNYNEQFF.

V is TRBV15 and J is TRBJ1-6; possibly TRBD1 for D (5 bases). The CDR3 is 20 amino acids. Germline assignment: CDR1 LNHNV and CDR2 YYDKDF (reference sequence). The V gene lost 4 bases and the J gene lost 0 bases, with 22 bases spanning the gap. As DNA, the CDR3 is TGTGCCACCAGCAATCATATTCCGGCAGGGAACAGCTCCTATAATTCACCCCTCCACTTT. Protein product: CATSNHIPAGNSSYNSPLHF.

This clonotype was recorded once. CDR3 sequence (DNA): TGCGCCAGCAGCCAAGATCTCGGGTTGGGGTATGGCTACACCTTC. Protein product: CASSQDLGLGYGYTF. This chain links TRBV4-3 with TRBJ1-2; no definite D call. CDR3 length: 15 residues. V lost 0 bases to trimming and J lost 5 bases, with 13 bases between them. The germline CDR1 and CDR2 sequences are LGHNA and YSLEER.

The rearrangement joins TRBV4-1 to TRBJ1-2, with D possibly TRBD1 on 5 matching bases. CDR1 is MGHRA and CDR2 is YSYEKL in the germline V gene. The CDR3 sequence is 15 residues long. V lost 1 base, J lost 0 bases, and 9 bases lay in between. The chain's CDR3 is CASSQGGAANYGYTF. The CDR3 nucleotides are TGCGCCAGCAGCCAAGGAGGGGCGGCTAACTATGGCTACACCTTC.

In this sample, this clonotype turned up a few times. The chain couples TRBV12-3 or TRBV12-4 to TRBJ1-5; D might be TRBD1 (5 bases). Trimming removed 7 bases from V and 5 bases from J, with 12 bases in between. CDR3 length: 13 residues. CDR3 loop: CASKESRDQPQHF. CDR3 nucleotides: TGTGCCAGCAAAGAGTCCAGGGATCAGCCCCAGCATTTT.

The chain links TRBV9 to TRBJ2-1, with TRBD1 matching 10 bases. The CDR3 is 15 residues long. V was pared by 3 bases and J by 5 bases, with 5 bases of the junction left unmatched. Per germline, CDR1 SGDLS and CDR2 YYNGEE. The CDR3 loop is CASSAGQGLNNEQFF. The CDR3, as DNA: TGTGCCAGCAGCGCGGGACAGGGGTTGAACAATGAGCAGTTCTTC.

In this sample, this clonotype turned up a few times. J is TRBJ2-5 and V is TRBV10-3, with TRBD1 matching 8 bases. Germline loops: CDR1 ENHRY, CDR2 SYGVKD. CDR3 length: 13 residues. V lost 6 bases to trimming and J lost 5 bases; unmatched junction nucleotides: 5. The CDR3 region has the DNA TGTGCCATCAGGACAGGGGCGGGGGAGACCCAGTACTTC. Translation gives CAIRTGAGETQYF.

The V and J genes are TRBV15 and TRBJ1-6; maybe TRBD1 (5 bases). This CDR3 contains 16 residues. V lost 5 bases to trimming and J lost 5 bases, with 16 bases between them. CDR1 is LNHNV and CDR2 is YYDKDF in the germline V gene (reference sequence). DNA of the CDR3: TGTGCCACCAGCGGGAACGACAGAGAACATAATTCACCCCTCCACTTT. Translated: CATSGNDREHNSPLHF.

The CDR3 sequence is CASGRFGANVLTF. CDR3 coding DNA: TGTGCCAGCGGCCGGTTTGGGGCCAACGTCCTGACTTTC. This chain joins TRBV18 and TRBJ2-6; D not certain. Germline V gene data show CDR1 as KGHSH and CDR2 as LQKENI. The V end lost 8 bases, the J end lost 3 bases, and 8 bases lay between the germline ends. CDR3 length equals 13 residues.

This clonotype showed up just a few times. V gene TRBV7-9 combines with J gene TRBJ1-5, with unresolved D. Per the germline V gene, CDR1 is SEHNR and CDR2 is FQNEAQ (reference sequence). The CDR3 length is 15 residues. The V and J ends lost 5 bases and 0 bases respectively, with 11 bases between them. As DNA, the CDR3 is TGTGCCAGCAGCCCGGAGGGTTATAGCAATCAGCCCCAGCATTTT. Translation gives CASSPEGYSNQPQHF.

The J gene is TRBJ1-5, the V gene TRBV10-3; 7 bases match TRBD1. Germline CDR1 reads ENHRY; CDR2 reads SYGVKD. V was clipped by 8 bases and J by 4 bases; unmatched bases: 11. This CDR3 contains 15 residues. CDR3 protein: CAIGGGQTKNQPQHF. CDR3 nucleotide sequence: TGTGCCATCGGGGGGGGACAGACGAAAAATCAGCCCCAGCATTTT.

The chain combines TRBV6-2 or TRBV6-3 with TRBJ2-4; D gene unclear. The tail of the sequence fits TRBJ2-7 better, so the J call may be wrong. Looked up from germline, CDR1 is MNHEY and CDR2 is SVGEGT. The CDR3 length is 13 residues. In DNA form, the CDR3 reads TGTGCCAGCAGTTACAACGGCCGCTACGAGCAGTACTTC. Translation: CASSYNGRYEQYF.

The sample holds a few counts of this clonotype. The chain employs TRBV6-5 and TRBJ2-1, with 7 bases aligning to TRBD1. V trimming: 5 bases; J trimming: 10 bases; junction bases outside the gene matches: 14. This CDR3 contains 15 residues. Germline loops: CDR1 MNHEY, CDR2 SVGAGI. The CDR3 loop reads CASSAEGDRLQEQFF. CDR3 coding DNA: TGTGCCAGCAGTGCCGAAGGGGACAGATTACAGGAGCAGTTCTTC.

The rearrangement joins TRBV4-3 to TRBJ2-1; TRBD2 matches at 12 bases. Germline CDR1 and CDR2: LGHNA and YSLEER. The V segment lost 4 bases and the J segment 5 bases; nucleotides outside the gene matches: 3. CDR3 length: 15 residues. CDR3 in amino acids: CASSRLAGADNEQFF. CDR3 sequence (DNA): TGCGCCAGCAGCCGACTAGCGGGGGCTGACAATGAGCAGTTCTTC.